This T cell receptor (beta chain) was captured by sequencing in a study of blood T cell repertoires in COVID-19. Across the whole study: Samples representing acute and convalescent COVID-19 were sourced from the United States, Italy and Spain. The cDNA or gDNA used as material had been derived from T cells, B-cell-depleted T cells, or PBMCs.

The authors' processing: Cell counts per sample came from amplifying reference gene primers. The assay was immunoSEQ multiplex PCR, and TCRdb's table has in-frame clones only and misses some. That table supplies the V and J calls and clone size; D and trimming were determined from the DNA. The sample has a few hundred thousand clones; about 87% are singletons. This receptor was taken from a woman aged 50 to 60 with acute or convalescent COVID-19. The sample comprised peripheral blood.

CDR3 DNA: TGTGCCAGCAGGCCAGAAGTCTCCTATAATTCACCCCTCCACTTT. Amino acid sequence: CASRPEVSYNSPLHF. This rearrangement joins TRBV2 to TRBJ1-6, with D hard to call. This CDR3 is built from 15 residues. Germline V gene data show CDR1 as SNHLY and CDR2 as FYNNEI. Trimming removed 6 bases from V and 0 bases from J, with 9 bases in between.